Included here is one T cell receptor (beta chain) sequence, with context. Its antigen is not known. The data are from a study of cytotoxic CD8 clonotypes in ibrutinib-treated CLL. Study-level information: Response samples were obtained once patients had received a median 12 months of treatment, range 6 to 36.

The method was immunoSEQ multiplex PCR; TCRdb's version includes in-frame clones alone and lacks a portion of them. The table has tens of thousands of clones, roughly 57% seen once. General observations from the study: Clonality correlated strongly with circulating CD8+ T cells and exceeded age-matched healthy donors at baseline. Clonality was higher at ibrutinib response and returned toward baseline at progression.

Trimming left V 6 bases short and J 3 bases short, with 9 bases between. CDR3 length equals 14 residues. Looked up from germline, CDR1 is ENHRY and CDR2 is SYGVKD. The chain recombines TRBV10-3 with TRBJ1-6; D is possibly TRBD1 (6 bases). This specimen was PBMCs, taken after 12 months of ibrutinib treatment. The receptor comes from a human donor with chronic lymphocytic leukemia. CDR3 bases: TGTGCCATCAGCCAGGACAGCTATAATTCACCCCTCCACTTT. It specifies CAISQDSYNSPLHF.